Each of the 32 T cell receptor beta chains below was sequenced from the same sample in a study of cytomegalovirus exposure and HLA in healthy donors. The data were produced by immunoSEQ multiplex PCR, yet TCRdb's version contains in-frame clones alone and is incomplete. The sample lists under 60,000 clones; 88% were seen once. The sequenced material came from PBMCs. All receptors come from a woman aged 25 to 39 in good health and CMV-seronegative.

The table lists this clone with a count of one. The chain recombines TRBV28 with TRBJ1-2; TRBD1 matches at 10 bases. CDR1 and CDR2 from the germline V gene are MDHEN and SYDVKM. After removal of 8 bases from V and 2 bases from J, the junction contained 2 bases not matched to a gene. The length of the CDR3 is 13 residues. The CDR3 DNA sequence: TGTGCCAGCGGGGACAGGGGAAACTATGGCTACACCTTC. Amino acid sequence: CASGDRGNYGYTF.

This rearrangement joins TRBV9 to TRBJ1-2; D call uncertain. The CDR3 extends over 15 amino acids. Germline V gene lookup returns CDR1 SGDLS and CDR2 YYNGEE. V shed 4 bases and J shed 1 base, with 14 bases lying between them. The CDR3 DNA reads TGTGCCAGCAGCTCCTTCAGCGGGGTTAACTATGGCTACACCTTC. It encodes CASSSFSGVNYGYTF.

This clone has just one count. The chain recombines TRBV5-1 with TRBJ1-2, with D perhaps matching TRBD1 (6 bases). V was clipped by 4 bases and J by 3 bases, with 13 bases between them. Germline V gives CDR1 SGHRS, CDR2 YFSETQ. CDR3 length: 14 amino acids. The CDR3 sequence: CASSTRGPDYGYTF. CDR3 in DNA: TGCGCCAGCAGCACGCGGGGGCCAGACTATGGCTACACCTTC.

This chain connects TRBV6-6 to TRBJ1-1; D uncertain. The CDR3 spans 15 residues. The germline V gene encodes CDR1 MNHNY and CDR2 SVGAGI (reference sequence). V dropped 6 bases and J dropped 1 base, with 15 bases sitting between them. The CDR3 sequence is CASRLSVVENTEAFF. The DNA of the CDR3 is TGTGCCAGCAGATTATCGGTGGTTGAGAACACTGAAGCTTTCTTT.

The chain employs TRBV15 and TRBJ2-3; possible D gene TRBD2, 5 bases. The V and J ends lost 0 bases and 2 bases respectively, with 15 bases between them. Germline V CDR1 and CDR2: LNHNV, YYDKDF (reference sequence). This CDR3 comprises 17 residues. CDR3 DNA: TGTGCCACCAGCAGAGACGTTCGGGCGGGCGTCACAGATACGCAGTATTTT. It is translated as CATSRDVRAGVTDTQYF.

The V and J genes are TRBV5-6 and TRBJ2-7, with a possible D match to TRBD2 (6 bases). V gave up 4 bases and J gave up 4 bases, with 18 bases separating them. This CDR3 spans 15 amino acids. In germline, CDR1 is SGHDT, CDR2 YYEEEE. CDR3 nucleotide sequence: TGTGCCAGCAGCGCGGGGAAGAGGGGCCGGTACGAGCAGTACTTC. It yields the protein CASSAGKRGRYEQYF.

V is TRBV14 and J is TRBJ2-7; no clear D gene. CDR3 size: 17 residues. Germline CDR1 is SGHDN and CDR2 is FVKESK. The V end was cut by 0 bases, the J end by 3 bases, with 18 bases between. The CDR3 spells CASSQESRRSLYYEQYF. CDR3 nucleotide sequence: TGTGCCAGCAGCCAAGAGTCTCGTAGGAGTCTTTACTACGAGCAGTACTTC.

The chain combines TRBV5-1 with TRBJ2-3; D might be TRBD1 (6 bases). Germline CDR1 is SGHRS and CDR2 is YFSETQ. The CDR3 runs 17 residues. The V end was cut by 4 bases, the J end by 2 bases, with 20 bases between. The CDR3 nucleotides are TGCGCCAGCAGCCCACAGGGAACCCCCATAAACACAGATACGCAGTATTTT. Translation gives CASSPQGTPINTDTQYF.

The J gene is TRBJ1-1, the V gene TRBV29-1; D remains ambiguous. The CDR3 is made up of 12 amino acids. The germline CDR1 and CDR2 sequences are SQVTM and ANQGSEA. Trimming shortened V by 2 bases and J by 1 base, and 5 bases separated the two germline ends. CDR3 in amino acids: CSVEPGNTEAFF. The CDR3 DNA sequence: TGCAGCGTTGAACCCGGGAACACTGAAGCTTTCTTT.

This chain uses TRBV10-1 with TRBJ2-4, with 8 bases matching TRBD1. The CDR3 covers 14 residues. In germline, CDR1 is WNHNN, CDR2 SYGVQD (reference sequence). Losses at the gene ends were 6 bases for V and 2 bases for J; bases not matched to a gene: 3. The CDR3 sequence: CASSTGGTKNIQYF. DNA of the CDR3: TGCGCCAGCAGCACAGGGGGGACCAAAAACATTCAGTACTTC.

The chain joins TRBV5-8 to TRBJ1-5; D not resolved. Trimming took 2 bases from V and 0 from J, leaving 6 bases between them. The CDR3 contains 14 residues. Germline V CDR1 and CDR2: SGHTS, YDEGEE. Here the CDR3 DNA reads TGTGCCAGCAGCTTATTCTATAGCAATCAGCCCCAGCATTTT. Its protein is CASSLFYSNQPQHF.

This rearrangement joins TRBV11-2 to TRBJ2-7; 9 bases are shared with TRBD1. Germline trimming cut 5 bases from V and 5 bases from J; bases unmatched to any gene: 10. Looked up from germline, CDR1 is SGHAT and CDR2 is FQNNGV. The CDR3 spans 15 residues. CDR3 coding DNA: TGTGCCAGCAGCCCAAGGACAGGGGTTAACCACGAGCAGTACTTC. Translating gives CASSPRTGVNHEQYF.

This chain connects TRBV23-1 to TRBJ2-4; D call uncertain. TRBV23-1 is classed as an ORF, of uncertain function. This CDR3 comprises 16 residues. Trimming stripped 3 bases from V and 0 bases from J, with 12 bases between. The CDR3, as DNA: TGCGCCAGCAGTCACCACACCTCGGGAGCCAAAAACATTCAGTACTTC. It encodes CASSHHTSGAKNIQYF.

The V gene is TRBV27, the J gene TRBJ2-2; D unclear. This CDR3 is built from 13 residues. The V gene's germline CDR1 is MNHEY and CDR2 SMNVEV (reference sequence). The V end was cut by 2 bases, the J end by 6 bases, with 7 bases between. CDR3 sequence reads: CASSLTGSGELFF. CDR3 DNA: TGTGCCAGCAGTTTAACGGGTTCCGGGGAGCTGTTTTTT.

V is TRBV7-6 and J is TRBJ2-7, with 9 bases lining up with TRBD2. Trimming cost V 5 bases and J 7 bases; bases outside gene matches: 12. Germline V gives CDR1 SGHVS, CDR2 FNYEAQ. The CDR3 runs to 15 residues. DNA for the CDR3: TGTGCCAGCAGCCGCAGGGGAGGCGGGAGGGGTGAGCAGTACTTC. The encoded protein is CASSRRGGGRGEQYF.

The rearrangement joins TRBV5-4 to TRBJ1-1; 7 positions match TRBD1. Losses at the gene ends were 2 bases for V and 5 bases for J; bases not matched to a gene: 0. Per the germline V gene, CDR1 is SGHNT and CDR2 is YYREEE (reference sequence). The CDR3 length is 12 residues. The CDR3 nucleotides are TGTGCCAGCAGCTTACAGGGGACTGAAGCTTTCTTT. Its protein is CASSLQGTEAFF.

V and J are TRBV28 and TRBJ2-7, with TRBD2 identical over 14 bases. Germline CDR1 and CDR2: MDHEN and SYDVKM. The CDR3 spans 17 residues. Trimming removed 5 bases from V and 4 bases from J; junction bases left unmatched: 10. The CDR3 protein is CASSSLAGTSGGYEQYF. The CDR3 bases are TGTGCCAGCAGTAGTCTGGCCGGGACTAGCGGGGGATACGAGCAGTACTTC.

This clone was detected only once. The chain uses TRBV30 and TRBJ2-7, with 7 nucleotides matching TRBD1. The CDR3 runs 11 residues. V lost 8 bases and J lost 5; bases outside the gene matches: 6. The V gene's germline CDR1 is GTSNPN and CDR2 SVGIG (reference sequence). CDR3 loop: CAGVDRDEQYF. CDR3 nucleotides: TGTGCCGGGGTCGACAGGGACGAGCAGTACTTC.

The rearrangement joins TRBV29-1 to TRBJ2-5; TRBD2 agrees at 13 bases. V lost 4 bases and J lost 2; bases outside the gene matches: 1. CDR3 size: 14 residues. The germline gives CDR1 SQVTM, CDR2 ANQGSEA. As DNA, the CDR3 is TGCAGCGTTGTGGGACTAGCGGGGCAAGAGACCCAGTACTTC. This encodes CSVVGLAGQETQYF.

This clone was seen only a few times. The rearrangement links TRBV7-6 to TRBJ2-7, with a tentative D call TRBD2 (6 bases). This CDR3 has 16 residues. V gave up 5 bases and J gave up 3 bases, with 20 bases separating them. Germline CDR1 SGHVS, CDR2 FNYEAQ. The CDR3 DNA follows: TGTGCCAGCAGCGCAGGTCAGACAGCGGGCGTCTACGAGCAGTACTTC. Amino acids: CASSAGQTAGVYEQYF.

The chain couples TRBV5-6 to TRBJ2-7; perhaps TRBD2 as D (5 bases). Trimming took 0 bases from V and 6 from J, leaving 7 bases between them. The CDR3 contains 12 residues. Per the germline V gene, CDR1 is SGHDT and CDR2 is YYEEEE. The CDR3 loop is CASSLGGSEQYF. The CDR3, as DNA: TGTGCCAGCAGCTTGGGAGGGAGCGAGCAGTACTTC.

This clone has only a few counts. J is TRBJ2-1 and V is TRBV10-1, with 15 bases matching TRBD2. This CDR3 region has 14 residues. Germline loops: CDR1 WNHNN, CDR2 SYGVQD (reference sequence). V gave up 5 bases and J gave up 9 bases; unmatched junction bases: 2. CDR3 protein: CASSRGLAGGEQFF. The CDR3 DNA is TGCGCCAGCAGTAGGGGACTAGCGGGAGGTGAGCAGTTCTTC.

CDR3 amino acids: CASSPGTGTPYNEQFF. The DNA of the CDR3 is TGTGCCAGCAGTCCCGGGACAGGGACGCCCTACAATGAGCAGTTCTTC. The chain has TRBV13 and TRBJ2-1; 9 bases map to TRBD1. CDR3 length: 16 residues. CDR1 and CDR2 (germline): PRHDT, FYEKMQ (reference sequence). Trimming took 6 bases from V and 2 from J; bases not matched to a gene: 8.

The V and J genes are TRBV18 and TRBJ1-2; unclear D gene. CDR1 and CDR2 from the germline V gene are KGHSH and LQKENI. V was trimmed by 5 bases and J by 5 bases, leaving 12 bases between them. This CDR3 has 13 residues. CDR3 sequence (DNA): TGTGCCAGCTCATTCGAGAGGGAATATGGCTACACCTTC. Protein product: CASSFEREYGYTF.

In DNA, the CDR3 is TGTGCCAGCAGTCCCGTAGCGGGAGGAGGGGACGAGCAGTACTTC. Translating gives CASSPVAGGGDEQYF. This chain links TRBV28 with TRBJ2-7, with 10 bases matching TRBD2. The germline CDR1 and CDR2 sequences are MDHEN and SYDVKM. The CDR3 has 15 amino acids. Trimming took 5 bases from V and 5 from J; bases not matched to a gene: 9. Supplemented by reference TRBV28 and TRBJ2-7, the full variable domain reads DVKVTQSSRYLVKRTGEKVFLECVQDMDHENMFWYRQDPGLGLRLIYFSYDVKMKEKGDIPEGYSVSREKKERFSLILESASTNQTSMYLCASSPVAGGGDEQYFGPGTRLTVT.

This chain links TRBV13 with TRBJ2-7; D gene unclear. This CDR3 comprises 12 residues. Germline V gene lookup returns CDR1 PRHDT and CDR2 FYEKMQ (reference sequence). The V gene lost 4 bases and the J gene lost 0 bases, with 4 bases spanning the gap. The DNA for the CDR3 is TGTGCCAGCAGCTCCAGCTCCTACGAGCAGTACTTC. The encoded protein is CASSSSSYEQYF.

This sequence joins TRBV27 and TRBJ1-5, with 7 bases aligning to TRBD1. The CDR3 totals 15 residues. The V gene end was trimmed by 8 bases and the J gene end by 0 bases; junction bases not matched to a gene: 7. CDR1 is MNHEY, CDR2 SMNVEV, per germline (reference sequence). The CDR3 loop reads CASSDRPDSNQPQHF. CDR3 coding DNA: TGTGCCAGCTCGGACAGGCCCGATAGCAATCAGCCCCAGCATTTT.

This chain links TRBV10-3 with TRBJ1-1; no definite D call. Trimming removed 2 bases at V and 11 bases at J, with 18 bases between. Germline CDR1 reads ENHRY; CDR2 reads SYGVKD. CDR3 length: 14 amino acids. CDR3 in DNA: TGTGCCATCAGTGAGAGGCTCGAGGCAGCTGCGGCTTTCTTT. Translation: CAISERLEAAAAFF.

The CDR3 spells CASSPDRKKHNEQFF. The CDR3 nucleotides are TGTGCCAGCTCACCCGACAGGAAGAAGCACAATGAGCAGTTCTTC. The chain links TRBV18 to TRBJ2-1; maybe TRBD1 (6 bases). Trimming pared 3 bases from V and 5 bases from J, leaving 14 bases between. Germline assignment: CDR1 KGHSH and CDR2 LQKENI. The CDR3 sequence is 15 residues long.

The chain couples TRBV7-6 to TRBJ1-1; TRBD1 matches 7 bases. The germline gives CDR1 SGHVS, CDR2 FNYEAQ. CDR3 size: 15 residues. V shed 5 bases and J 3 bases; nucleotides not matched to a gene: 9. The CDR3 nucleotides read TGTGCCAGCAGCCAAGCACCAGGGGGTGACACTGAAGCTTTCTTT. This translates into CASSQAPGGDTEAFF.

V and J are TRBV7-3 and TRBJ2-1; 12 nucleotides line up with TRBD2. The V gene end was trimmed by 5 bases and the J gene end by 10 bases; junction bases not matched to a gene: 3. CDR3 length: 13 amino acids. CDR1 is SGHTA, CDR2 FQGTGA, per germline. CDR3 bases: TGTGCCAGCAGCGTAGGACTAGCGGGAGAGCAGTTCTTC. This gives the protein CASSVGLAGEQFF.

The CDR3 nucleotides read TGTGCCAGCAGCTTTTTTCAGGGGGCCAACACCGGGGAGCTGTTTTTT. It yields the protein CASSFFQGANTGELFF. The rearrangement uses TRBV7-2 and TRBJ2-2; the match to TRBD1 covers 8 bases. V lost 3 bases and J lost 2; bases outside the gene matches: 5. Germline lookup yields CDR1 SGHTA and CDR2 FQGNSA. The CDR3 has 16 amino acids.